This TCR beta chain was found in a study of OX40 agonist ivuxolimab in advanced cancers. A remark on this clone: Its antigen is undetermined.

The CDR3 length is 14 residues. Trimming pared 5 bases from V and 1 base from J, leaving 12 bases between. CDR1 and CDR2 (germline): SGHTA, FQGNSA. It was autoimmune disease history or systemic immunosuppression that excluded patients. Study-wide points: Which antigen the expanded peripheral T cells recognized is unknown. Patients with a partial response at 0.1-3.0 mg/kg had among the lowest clonal expansion.

The protocol was immunoSEQ multiplex PCR, while the TCRdb copy is restricted to in-frame clones and leaves out a portion. The sample yields tens of thousands of clones, 60% to 85% seen once. This chain connects TRBV7-2 to TRBJ2-7; a possible D gene is TRBD1 (6 bases). The specimen comprised CD4+ or CD8+ T cells sorted from blood, sampled in a trial of the OX40 agonist ivuxolimab. This TCR was recovered from an adult with an advanced solid tumor such as melanoma, head and neck, liver or kidney cancer. The CDR3 nucleotides are TGTGCCAGCAGCCCGTGGACAGCTTCCTACGAGCAGTACTTC. Amino acids: CASSPWTASYEQYF.